This passage covers 26 T cell receptor beta chains from one sample sequenced in a study of Ad26.COV2.S vaccination and SARS-CoV-2 variants (dated by TCRdb to about 2021). Library prep was done by the immunoSEQ multiplex PCR assay. TCRdb took this table from immuneACCESS and kept in-frame rearrangements with V and J called. Such tables lack part of the clones; where checked against another copy, unresolved V genes explain under half of the gap, and the rest is unexplained. This sample comprises about 680,000 clones, around 92% of them detected only once. About 1.5% of the sample is held by the ten biggest clonotypes. Read against the paper, the sample's treatment or condition label means: roughly 19 received Ad26.COV2.S at low or high dose, single or two shots; a few received placebo; per-sample allocation not given. Repertoires of vaccine and placebo recipients were sequenced from samples collected on day 63 after the first injection.

The input for sequencing was peripheral blood, taken in a trial of Ad26.COV2.S vaccine versus placebo. These receptors all stem from a person between 18 and 59 years old who received the Ad26.COV2.S COVID-19 vaccine or a placebo.

The rearrangement links TRBV13 to TRBJ2-5; D may be TRBD1 (5 bases). The CDR3 has 12 residues. Germline CDR1 reads PRHDT; CDR2 reads FYEKMQ (reference sequence). V shed 5 bases and J shed 3 bases, with 7 bases lying between them. The CDR3 coding sequence is TGTGCCAGCAGCCTCAGGGAAGAGACCCAGTACTTC. Translation: CASSLREETQYF. The full variable domain, its missing parts supplied by reference TRBV13 and TRBJ2-5, is AAGVIQSPRHLIKEKRETATLKCYPIPRHDTVYWYQQGPGQDPQFLISFYEKMQSDKGSIPDRFSAQQFSDYHSELNMSSLELGDSALYFCASSLREETQYFGPGTRLLVL.

The CDR3 is CASSLWSSNEQFF. The DNA of the CDR3 is TGTGCCAGCAGCTTGTGGAGTAGCAATGAGCAGTTCTTC. The V gene is TRBV5-4, the J gene TRBJ2-1; D is ambiguous. The CDR3 length is 13 residues. Germline loops: CDR1 SGHNT, CDR2 YYREEE (reference sequence). Trimming took 1 base from V and 6 from J, leaving 8 bases between them.

The CDR3 here is CASSLGTSYNSPLHF. The CDR3 coding sequence is TGTGCCAGCAGCTTAGGGACCTCCTATAATTCACCCCTCCACTTT. The chain links TRBV7-3 to TRBJ1-6; D might be TRBD1 (5 bases). Trimming removed 2 bases at V and 0 bases at J, with 5 bases between. The CDR3 length is 15 residues. Per germline, CDR1 SGHTA and CDR2 FQGTGA.

The chain combines TRBV5-6 with TRBJ2-7, with D perhaps matching TRBD1 (5 bases). The germline CDR1 and CDR2 sequences are SGHDT and YYEEEE. Trimming left V 4 bases short and J 1 base short, with 15 bases between. This CDR3 spans 15 amino acids. In DNA form, the CDR3 reads TGTGCCAGCAGCCGCGACGGACACTCTTCCTACGAGCAGTACTTC. The encoded protein is CASSRDGHSSYEQYF.

The sample holds one count of this clone. The same CDR3 arises from other DNA sequences in this sample as well. This rearrangement joins TRBV27 to TRBJ2-5; 8 positions agree with TRBD2. The J segment lost 5 bases and the V segment lost 4 bases, leaving 3 bases of the junction unmatched. This CDR3 is 13 amino acids long. In germline, CDR1 is MNHEY, CDR2 SMNVEV (reference sequence). The CDR3 coding sequence is TGTGCCAGCAGTTCTGGCGGGAGGGAGACCCAGTACTTC. Residues: CASSSGGRETQYF.

The genes are TRBV5-6 and TRBJ1-1; D gene unclear. Germline CDR1 SGHDT, CDR2 YYEEEE. Trimming shortened V by 4 bases and J by 3 bases, and 7 bases separated the two germline ends. The CDR3 is 12 residues long. The CDR3 region has the DNA TGTGCCAGCAGCCCCCAGGACACTGAAGCTTTCTTT. Translating it yields CASSPQDTEAFF.

The CDR3 nucleotides read TGCAGCGCTGCGACAGGGGAAGCTTTCTTT. Translating gives CSAATGEAFF. The chain couples TRBV29-1 to TRBJ1-1, with 7 nucleotides matching TRBD1. The trim removed 7 bases at V and 8 bases at J, leaving 4 bases unmatched. CDR3 length: 10 residues. From germline, CDR1 is SQVTM and CDR2 ANQGSEA.

This chain connects TRBV6-5 to TRBJ2-5; tentatively, D is TRBD1 (5 bases). The CDR3 has 15 amino acids. The V end was cut by 2 bases, the J end by 5 bases, with 15 bases between. Germline CDR1 reads MNHEY; CDR2 reads SVGAGI. The chain's CDR3 is CASSYEPRGVETQYF. The CDR3 DNA follows: TGTGCCAGCAGTTACGAACCAAGGGGCGTGGAGACCCAGTACTTC.

The rearrangement joins TRBV11-2 to TRBJ2-5, with D uncertain. From germline, CDR1 is SGHAT and CDR2 FQNNGV. The CDR3 extends over 14 amino acids. Trimming removed 3 bases from V and 5 bases from J, with 13 bases in between. The CDR3 region is CASSFTVMAETQYF. The DNA of the CDR3 is TGTGCCAGCAGCTTTACGGTAATGGCGGAGACCCAGTACTTC.

The chain uses TRBV5-1 and TRBJ2-3; D is perhaps TRBD1 or TRBD2 (6 bases each). This CDR3 is built from 17 residues. Deletions cut 3 bases from V and 4 bases from J, with 21 bases between. CDR1 and CDR2 (germline): SGHRS, YFSETQ. CDR3 sequence: CASSSRGGRADSDTQYF. Here the CDR3 DNA reads TGCGCCAGCAGCTCTCGAGGGGGGAGAGCAGACTCAGATACGCAGTATTTT.

The chain joins TRBV30 to TRBJ1-5, with 10 bases matching TRBD1. V lost 0 bases and J lost 6; bases outside the gene matches: 5. This CDR3 is built from 15 residues. Germline assignment: CDR1 GTSNPN and CDR2 SVGIG (reference sequence). CDR3 region: CAWSVPWTGGQPQHF. CDR3 DNA sequence: TGTGCCTGGAGTGTACCCTGGACAGGGGGTCAGCCCCAGCATTTT.

The J gene is TRBJ2-1, the V gene TRBV6-5; 11 bases agree with TRBD2. CDR3 length: 15 residues. Per the germline V gene, CDR1 is MNHEY and CDR2 is SVGAGI. J gave up 6 bases and V 4 bases, and 5 bases lay outside the gene matches. The DNA for the CDR3 is TGTGCCAGCAGTTCCTCCGGGACTAGCGGCAATGAGCAGTTCTTC. It specifies CASSSSGTSGNEQFF.

V and J are TRBV5-6 and TRBJ2-1; 7 bases match TRBD1. CDR1 and CDR2 from the germline V gene are SGHDT and YYEEEE. The trim removed 6 bases at V and 1 base at J, leaving 7 bases unmatched. CDR3 length: 15 amino acids. CDR3 DNA sequence: TGTGCCAGCACCCGGACGGGACAGTCCTACAATGAGCAGTTCTTC. Encoded protein: CASTRTGQSYNEQFF.

This clone was seen once. The chain joins TRBV4-3 to TRBJ1-2, with no clear D. This CDR3 has 15 residues. Germline CDR1 reads LGHNA; CDR2 reads YSLEER. Deletions cut 0 bases from V and 0 bases from J, with 8 bases between. This CDR3 reads CASSQDYTANYGYTF. CDR3 DNA: TGCGCCAGCAGCCAAGACTACACTGCTAACTATGGCTACACCTTC.

This clone was seen only a few times. The V call is TRBV27, the J call TRBJ1-6; 7 bases are shared with TRBD1. Trimming at V came to 2 bases and at J to 9 bases, leaving 4 bases not matched to a gene. CDR1 is MNHEY and CDR2 is SMNVEV in the germline V gene (reference sequence). This CDR3 has 14 amino acids. The CDR3 DNA is TGTGCCAGCAGTTTAGACAGGGCCTCTTCACCCCTCCACTTT. Its translation: CASSLDRASSPLHF.

The chain carries TRBV11-2 and TRBJ2-5; 7 bases agree with TRBD2. The CDR3 length is 15 residues. Trimming cost V 5 bases and J 1 base; bases outside gene matches: 7. Germline CDR1 reads SGHAT; CDR2 reads FQNNGV. The DNA of the CDR3 is TGTGCCAGCAGCCTATCGGGGGGAACCCAAGAGACCCAGTACTTC. This sequence encodes CASSLSGGTQETQYF.

The chain joins TRBV6-5 to TRBJ1-6; D possibly corresponds to TRBD1 (6 bases). CDR3 size: 15 residues. V was clipped by 8 bases and J by 3 bases, with 14 bases between them. Germline V gene sequence: CDR1 MNHEY, CDR2 SVGAGI. Here the CDR3 reads CASDTQGYYNSPLHF. DNA for the CDR3: TGTGCCAGCGACACACAGGGATACTATAATTCACCCCTCCACTTT.

A single count supports this clone. The V gene is TRBV18, the J gene TRBJ1-5, with 7 bases lining up with TRBD1. V was pared by 0 bases and J by 2 bases, with 4 bases of the junction left unmatched. The CDR3 has 16 amino acids. Germline CDR1 is KGHSH and CDR2 is LQKENI. The CDR3 bases are TGTGCCAGCTCACCACCGTCAACAGGGGGCAATCAGCCCCAGCATTTT. Amino acids: CASSPPSTGGNQPQHF. Looking up the rest from reference TRBV18 and TRBJ1-5 gives the full variable domain: NAGVMQNPRHLVRRRGQEARLRCSPMKGHSHVYWYRQLPEEGLKFMVYLQKENIIDESGMPKERFSAEFPKEGPSILRIQQVVRGDSAAYFCASSPPSTGGNQPQHFGDGTRLSIL.

The rearrangement links TRBV19 to TRBJ1-5; 8 bases align to TRBD1. The CDR3 covers 13 residues. Germline lookup yields CDR1 LNHDA and CDR2 SQIVND (reference sequence). Losses at the gene ends were 7 bases for V and 5 bases for J; bases not matched to a gene: 4. DNA of the CDR3: TGTGCCAGTAACCTACAGGGGGATCAGCCCCAGCATTTT. This sequence encodes CASNLQGDQPQHF.

The chain carries TRBV6-5 and TRBJ2-7; 7 bases are shared with TRBD1. V lost 0 bases to trimming and J lost 5 bases; unmatched junction nucleotides: 7. Germline CDR1 MNHEY, CDR2 SVGAGI. The CDR3 covers 15 residues. In nucleotides, the CDR3 is TGTGCCAGCAGTTACTCGTACCGACAGGGCCACGAGCAGTACTTC. It encodes CASSYSYRQGHEQYF.

A single count supports this clone. The V gene is TRBV30, the J gene TRBJ1-2, with D perhaps matching TRBD1 (6 bases). Per the germline V gene, CDR1 is GTSNPN and CDR2 is SVGIG (reference sequence). The CDR3 totals 13 residues. The V and J ends lost 1 base and 6 bases respectively, with 12 bases between them. The CDR3 coding sequence is TGTGCCTGGAGTGGAGGGACATATGATGGCTACACCTTC. The encoded protein is CAWSGGTYDGYTF.

J is TRBJ2-7 and V is TRBV9; 7 nucleotides line up with TRBD2. This CDR3 has 15 amino acids. Germline CDR1 SGDLS, CDR2 YYNGEE. V trimming: 0 bases; J trimming: 6 bases; junction bases outside the gene matches: 9. CDR3: CASSVGGGRGREQYF. In DNA form, the CDR3 reads TGTGCCAGCAGCGTAGGGGGAGGGAGAGGACGCGAGCAGTACTTC.

This sequence joins TRBV30 and TRBJ1-2; D remains ambiguous. The ends were cut back, 4 bases at V and 7 bases at J, with 16 bases in the middle. The germline CDR1 and CDR2 sequences are GTSNPN and SVGIG (reference sequence). The CDR3 contains 13 residues. This CDR3 is CAWTPSGVGGYTF. DNA of the CDR3: TGTGCCTGGACCCCCAGCGGGGTCGGTGGCTACACCTTC.

The chain couples TRBV19 to TRBJ2-7; D may be TRBD2 (7 bases). The CDR3 has 14 amino acids. V lost 6 bases to trimming and J lost 1 base, with 13 bases between them. From germline, CDR1 is LNHDA and CDR2 SQIVND (reference sequence). Here the CDR3 DNA reads TGTGCCAGTAGCACGGGGGGCCCTTCCTACGAGCAGTACTTC. Translated: CASSTGGPSYEQYF.

V and J are TRBV6-2 or TRBV6-3 and TRBJ1-5; the D gene is possibly TRBD1 (6 bases). CDR1 and CDR2 (germline): MNHEY, SVGEGT. The CDR3 contains 15 residues. V gave up 4 bases and J gave up 5 bases, with 15 bases separating them. The CDR3 DNA sequence: TGTGCCAGCAGTTTTTTCGACAGGCGTCATCAGCCCCAGCATTTT. Its protein is CASSFFDRRHQPQHF.

This clone was recorded only once. The chain employs TRBV6-2 or TRBV6-3 and TRBJ1-1, with unresolved D. Germline CDR1 reads MNHEY; CDR2 reads SVGEGT. The CDR3 is made up of 14 amino acids. With 2 bases removed from V and 7 bases from J, the gap between germline ends came to 14 bases. CDR3 region: CASSYRGRPNEAFF. The CDR3 DNA is TGTGCCAGCAGTTACCGAGGCAGACCGAATGAAGCTTTCTTT.